This T cell receptor beta chain was sequenced during a study of shared clonotypes between healthy human individuals. The protocol was immunoSEQ multiplex PCR, while the TCRdb copy is restricted to in-frame clones and leaves out a portion. The data show about 1 million clones, roughly 80% seen once. The receptor was derived from a man aged 18 to 30 in good health. Sequences were obtained from memory CD4+ T cells sorted from blood. The subset was: CD45RA-negative fraction.

The CDR3 sequence is CASARGPRPTNEKLFF. The CDR3 nucleotides are TGTGCCAGCGCGAGGGGGCCCAGGCCAACTAATGAAAAACTGTTTTTT. V gene TRBV7-2 combines with J gene TRBJ1-4; 7 positions agree with TRBD1. The germline V gene encodes CDR1 SGHTA and CDR2 FQGNSA. The CDR3 spans 16 residues. V was pared by 8 bases and J by 0 bases, with 9 bases of the junction left unmatched.